This T cell receptor (beta chain) was sequenced for a study of CD8+ T cells in alopecia areata. Documented treatment: oral pan-JAK inhibitor, 5-10 mg twice daily. Sampling of alopecia areata patients yielded lesional scalp punch biopsies as well as peripheral blood. Notes on this clone: What it binds is unknown.

Study-level points and caveats: For patients receiving tofacitinib, scalp clonality and expanded CD8+ clones among the top 100 significantly decreased. Clonality exceeded that of normal scalp in lesional scalp, most notably in alopecia totalis/universalis.

Germline CDR1 is SSHAT and CDR2 is FNYEAQ (reference sequence). The CDR3 covers 14 residues. V gave up 1 base and J gave up 3 bases, with 9 bases separating them. Extracted RNA was reverse transcribed, and the resulting cDNA served as sequencing template. TCRdb keeps only in-frame clones here, not all; method: immunoSEQ multiplex PCR. This table has over 150,000 clones, 55% to 75% appearing once. Sequenced here: CD4+ T cells sorted from blood, sampled at week 24, from a patient treated with tofacitinib. The rearrangement links TRBV7-7 to TRBJ2-5, with no clear D. This TCR came from a human donor with alopecia areata. As DNA, the CDR3 is TGTGCCAGCAGCTTAGACAGCGCCAAAGAGACCCAGTACTTC. Translating it yields CASSLDSAKETQYF.